This T cell receptor beta chain was retrieved from a study of blood T cell repertoires in COVID-19. Participants, 18 to 89 years old, spanned 25 or so US areas. The study counted Cohort 3 donors as recovered given two negative PCRs, clearance, or symptom resolution. The V end lost 1 base, the J end lost 0 bases, and 8 bases lay between the germline ends. CDR1 and CDR2 from the germline V gene are SEHNR and FQNEAQ (reference sequence). The CDR3 is 15 amino acids. As handled by the study authors: Reference gene primer amplification gave nucleated cell count estimates. The method was immunoSEQ multiplex PCR; TCRdb's version includes in-frame clones alone and lacks a portion of them. V, J and clone size are those of that table, while D and trimming were read from the DNA. The profile shows over 250,000 clones, 90% of them singletons.

The sample taken for sequencing was PBMCs or T cells enriched from blood (not recorded which). This chain joins TRBV7-9 and TRBJ2-3; no definite D call. This sequence originates from a man in his sixties who had recovered from COVID-19. The DNA of the CDR3 is TGTGCCAGCAGCTTAGGGGCCCTTAGCACAGATACGCAGTATTTT. It translates to CASSLGALSTDTQYF.